This passage covers 11 T cell receptor beta chains from one sample sequenced in a study of OX40 agonist ivuxolimab in advanced cancers. The table came from immunoSEQ multiplex PCR; TCRdb's copy has only in-frame clones and leaves some out. The sample records just under 65,000 clones, 91% being singletons. Sequencing used CD4+ or CD8+ T cells sorted from blood, obtained in a trial of the OX40 agonist ivuxolimab. The receptors stem from an adult with an advanced solid tumor such as melanoma, head and neck, liver or kidney cancer.

The V call is TRBV12-5, the J call TRBJ2-1; the match to TRBD2 covers 8 bases. The CDR3 consists of 14 residues. CDR1 and CDR2 from the germline V gene are LGHNT and FRNRAP. The V gene end was trimmed by 6 bases and the J gene end by 7 bases; junction bases not matched to a gene: 8. CDR3 amino acids: CASGSREGRNEQFF. The CDR3 nucleotides are TGTGCTAGTGGAAGTCGGGAGGGCCGGAATGAGCAGTTCTTC.

This clone was recorded once. The chain links TRBV28 to TRBJ2-7, with TRBD2 matching over 9 bases. The germline gives CDR1 MDHEN, CDR2 SYDVKM. The CDR3 consists of 14 residues. The V and J ends lost 7 bases and 4 bases, in that order; junction bases with no gene match: 8. The CDR3 spells CASTFAGGRYEQYF. As DNA, the CDR3 is TGTGCCAGCACCTTCGCGGGAGGGAGGTACGAGCAGTACTTC. Supplemented by reference TRBV28 and TRBJ2-7, the full variable domain reads DVKVTQSSRYLVKRTGEKVFLECVQDMDHENMFWYRQDPGLGLRLIYFSYDVKMKEKGDIPEGYSVSREKKERFSLILESASTNQTSMYLCASTFAGGRYEQYFGPGTRLTVT.

The chain joins TRBV14 to TRBJ1-3; no clear D gene. In germline, CDR1 is SGHDN, CDR2 FVKESK. Trimming took 4 bases from V and 0 from J, leaving 1 base between them. CDR3 length equals 12 residues. CDR3 sequence reads: CASSLSGNTIYF. In DNA, the CDR3 is TGTGCCAGCAGCCTCTCTGGAAACACCATATATTTT. The full variable domain, in which reference TRBV14 and TRBJ1-3 provide the parts outside the CDR3, is EAGVTQFPSHSVIEKGQTVTLRCDPISGHDNLYWYRRVMGKEIKFLLHFVKESKQDESGMPNNRFLAERTGGTYSTLKVQPAELEDSGVYFCASSLSGNTIYFGEGSWLTVV.

The CDR3 bases are TGTGCCAGCAGACTAGCGGGTTTCTCCGTCACCGGGGAGCTGTTTTTT. Translating gives CASRLAGFSVTGELFF. The gene calls are TRBV28 and TRBJ2-2; 9 bases fit TRBD2. After removal of 6 bases from V and 4 bases from J, the junction contained 9 bases not matched to a gene. There are 16 residues in the CDR3. Germline-derived CDR1 and CDR2 are MDHEN and SYDVKM. Together with reference TRBV28 and TRBJ2-2, the CDR3 gives the full variable domain: DVKVTQSSRYLVKRTGEKVFLECVQDMDHENMFWYRQDPGLGLRLIYFSYDVKMKEKGDIPEGYSVSREKKERFSLILESASTNQTSMYLCASRLAGFSVTGELFFGEGSRLTVL.

This clone appeared once. The chain recombines TRBV2 with TRBJ1-2, with unresolved D. CDR1 and CDR2 (germline): SNHLY, FYNNEI. Trimming left V 2 bases short and J 1 base short, with 8 bases between. CDR3 size: 14 residues. CDR3 sequence (DNA): TGTGCCAGCAGTGAACGCCAGTTTAACTATGGCTACACCTTC. Protein product: CASSERQFNYGYTF.

V usage is TRBV30 and J usage is TRBJ2-7; 8 nucleotides agree with TRBD2. Germline trimming cut 0 bases from V and 6 bases from J; bases unmatched to any gene: 7. Per the germline V gene, CDR1 is GTSNPN and CDR2 is SVGIG (reference sequence). The CDR3 runs 14 residues. CDR3 amino acids: CAWSVGLDLFEQYF. As DNA, the CDR3 is TGTGCCTGGAGTGTGGGACTAGACCTTTTCGAGCAGTACTTC.

The chain couples TRBV19 to TRBJ2-2, with D uncertain. Trimming stripped 4 bases from V and 7 bases from J, with 7 bases between. CDR1 is LNHDA, CDR2 SQIVND, per germline (reference sequence). This CDR3 is 12 amino acids long. The CDR3 spells CASSKGGGELFF. The DNA for the CDR3 is TGTGCCAGTAGTAAGGGTGGCGGGGAGCTGTTTTTT.

This clone was seen once. This chain connects TRBV28 to TRBJ2-2; 9 nucleotides match TRBD1. Trimming took 6 bases from V and 4 from J; bases not matched to a gene: 9. Germline CDR1 and CDR2: MDHEN and SYDVKM. This CDR3 has 16 amino acids. Here the CDR3 DNA reads TGTGCCAGCAGCTCTATGGGACAGGGCGGCACCGGGGAGCTGTTTTTT. Protein sequence: CASSSMGQGGTGELFF.

The V call is TRBV11-2, the J call TRBJ2-7; unclear D gene. Germline V CDR1 and CDR2: SGHAT, FQNNGV. Trimming removed 3 bases at V and 5 bases at J, with 11 bases between. This CDR3 is built from 13 residues. The CDR3 DNA sequence: TGTGCCAGCAGCTTTTGGGCCGATAACGAGCAGTACTTC. This translates into CASSFWADNEQYF.

CDR3 DNA sequence: TGTGCCACCGATGGTAGCGGCACAGATACGCAGTATTTT. The encoded protein is CATDGSGTDTQYF. J is TRBJ2-3 and V is TRBV2, with a tentative D call TRBD2 (5 bases). The CDR3 totals 13 residues. V was shortened by 10 bases and J by 1 base, with 12 bases between the two germline ends. Germline loops: CDR1 SNHLY, CDR2 FYNNEI.

In this sample, this clone turned up a few times. The rearrangement links TRBV19 to TRBJ1-4; 8 positions agree with TRBD1. Looked up from germline, CDR1 is LNHDA and CDR2 is SQIVND (reference sequence). V was clipped by 4 bases and J by 7 bases; unmatched bases: 5. This CDR3 has 14 amino acids. The CDR3 DNA sequence: TGTGCCAGTAGTACGACAGGGGCGGGTGAAAAACTGTTTTTT. Amino acid sequence: CASSTTGAGEKLFF.